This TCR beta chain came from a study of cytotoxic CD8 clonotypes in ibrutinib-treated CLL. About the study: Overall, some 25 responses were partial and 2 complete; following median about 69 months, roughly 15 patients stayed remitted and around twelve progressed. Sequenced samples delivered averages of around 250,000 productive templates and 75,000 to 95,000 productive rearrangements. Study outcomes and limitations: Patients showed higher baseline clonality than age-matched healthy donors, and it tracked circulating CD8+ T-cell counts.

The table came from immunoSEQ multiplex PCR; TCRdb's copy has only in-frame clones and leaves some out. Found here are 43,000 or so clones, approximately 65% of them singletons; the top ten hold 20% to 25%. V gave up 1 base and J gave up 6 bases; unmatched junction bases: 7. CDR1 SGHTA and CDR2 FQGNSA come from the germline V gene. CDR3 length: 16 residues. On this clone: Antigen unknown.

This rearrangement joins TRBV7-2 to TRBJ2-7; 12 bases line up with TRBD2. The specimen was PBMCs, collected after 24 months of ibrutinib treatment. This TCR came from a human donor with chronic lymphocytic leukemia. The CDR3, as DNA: TGTGCCAGCAGCTTAGGGACTAGCGGGGTGTTCGGCGAGCAGTACTTC. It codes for CASSLGTSGVFGEQYF.